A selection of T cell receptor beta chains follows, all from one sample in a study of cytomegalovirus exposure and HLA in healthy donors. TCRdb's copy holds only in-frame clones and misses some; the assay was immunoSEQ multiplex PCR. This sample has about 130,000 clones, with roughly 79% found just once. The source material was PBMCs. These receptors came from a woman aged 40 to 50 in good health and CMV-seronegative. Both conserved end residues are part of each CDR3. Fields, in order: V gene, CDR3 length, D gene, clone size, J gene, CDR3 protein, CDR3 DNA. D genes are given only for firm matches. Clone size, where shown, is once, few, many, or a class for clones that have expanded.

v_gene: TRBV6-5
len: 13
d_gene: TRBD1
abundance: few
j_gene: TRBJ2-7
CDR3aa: CASSTGQTYEQYF
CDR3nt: TGTGCCAGCAGCACGGGACAGACCTACGAGCAGTACTTC

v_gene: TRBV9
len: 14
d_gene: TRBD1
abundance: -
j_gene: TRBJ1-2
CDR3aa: CASSPRGTVYGYTF
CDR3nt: TGTGCCAGCAGCCCTAGGGGGACAGTCTATGGCTACACCTTC

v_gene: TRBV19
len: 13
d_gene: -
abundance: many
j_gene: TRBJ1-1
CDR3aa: CASSQGWNTEAFF
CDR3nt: TGTGCCAGCAGTCAGGGCTGGAACACTGAAGCTTTCTTT

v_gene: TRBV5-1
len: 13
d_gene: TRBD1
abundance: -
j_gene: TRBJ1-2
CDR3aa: CASSSQGDYGYTF
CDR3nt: TGCGCCAGCAGCTCACAGGGGGACTATGGCTACACCTTC

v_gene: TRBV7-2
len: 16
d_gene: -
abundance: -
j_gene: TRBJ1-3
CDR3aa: CASSLVGRSSGNTIYF
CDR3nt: TGTGCCAGCAGCTTAGTCGGCCGGAGCTCTGGAAACACCATATATTTT

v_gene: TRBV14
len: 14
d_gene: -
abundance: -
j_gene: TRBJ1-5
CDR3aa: CASSQSGARQPQHF
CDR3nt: TGTGCCAGCAGCCAATCTGGGGCGAGGCAGCCCCAGCATTTT

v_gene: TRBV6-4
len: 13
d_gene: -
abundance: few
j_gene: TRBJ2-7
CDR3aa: CASSAQGGHEQYF
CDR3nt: TGTGCCAGCAGCGCACAGGGTGGCCACGAGCAGTACTTC

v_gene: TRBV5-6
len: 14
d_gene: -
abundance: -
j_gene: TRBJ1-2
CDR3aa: CASSLRAGVYGYTF
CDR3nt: TGTGCCAGCAGCCTTCGAGCAGGGGTCTATGGCTACACCTTC

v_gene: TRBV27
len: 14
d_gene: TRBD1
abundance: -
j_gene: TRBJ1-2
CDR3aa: CASRPNDRVRGYTF
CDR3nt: TGTGCCAGCAGGCCCAACGACAGGGTCCGCGGCTACACCTTC

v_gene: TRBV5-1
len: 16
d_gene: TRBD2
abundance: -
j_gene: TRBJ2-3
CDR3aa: CASSPMTSGVSDTQYF
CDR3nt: TGCGCCAGCAGCCCTATGACTAGCGGGGTCTCAGATACGCAGTATTTT

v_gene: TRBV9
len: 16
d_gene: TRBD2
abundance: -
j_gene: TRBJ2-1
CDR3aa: CASSGRLAGDYNEQFF
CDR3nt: TGTGCCAGCAGCGGACGACTAGCGGGGGACTACAATGAGCAGTTCTTC

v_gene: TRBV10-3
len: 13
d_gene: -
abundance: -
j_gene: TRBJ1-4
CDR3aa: CAISDRVNEKLFF
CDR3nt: TGTGCCATCAGTGACAGGGTAAATGAAAAACTGTTTTTT

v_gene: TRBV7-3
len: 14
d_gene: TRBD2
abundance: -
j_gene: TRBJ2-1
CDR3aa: CASSFRGGHNEQFF
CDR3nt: TGTGCCAGCAGCTTTCGGGGGGGCCACAATGAGCAGTTCTTC

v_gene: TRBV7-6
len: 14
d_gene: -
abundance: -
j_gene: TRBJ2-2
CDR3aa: CAGGGSRNTGELFF
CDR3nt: TGTGCAGGGGGGGGCAGTCGGAACACCGGGGAGCTGTTTTTT

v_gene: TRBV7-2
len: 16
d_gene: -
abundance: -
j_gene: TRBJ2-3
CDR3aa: CASSLRGGIITDTQYF
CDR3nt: TGTGCCAGCAGCTTACGCGGGGGCATTATCACAGATACGCAGTATTTT

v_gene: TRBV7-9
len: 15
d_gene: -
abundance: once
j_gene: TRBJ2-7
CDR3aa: CASSLASQGIYEQYF
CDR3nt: TGTGCCAGCAGCTTAGCATCCCAGGGGATTTACGAGCAGTACTTC

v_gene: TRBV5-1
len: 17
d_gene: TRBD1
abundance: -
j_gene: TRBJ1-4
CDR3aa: CASSDTGGSPTNEKLFF
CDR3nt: TGCGCCAGCAGCGATACAGGGGGCTCCCCAACTAATGAAAAACTGTTTTTT

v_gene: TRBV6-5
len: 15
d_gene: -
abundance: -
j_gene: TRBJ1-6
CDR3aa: CASSSRSSVGSPLHF
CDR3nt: TGTGCCAGCAGTTCTCGTAGCTCGGTTGGATCACCCCTCCACTTT

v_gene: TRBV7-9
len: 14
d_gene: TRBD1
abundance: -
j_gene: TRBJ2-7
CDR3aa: CASSGDRDSYEQYF
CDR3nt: TGTGCCAGCAGCGGGGACAGGGACTCCTACGAGCAGTACTTC

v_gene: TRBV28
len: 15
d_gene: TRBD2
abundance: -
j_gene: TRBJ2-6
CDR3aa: CASTPGGAGANVLTF
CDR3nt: TGTGCCAGCACCCCGGGGGGTGCTGGGGCCAACGTCCTGACTTTC

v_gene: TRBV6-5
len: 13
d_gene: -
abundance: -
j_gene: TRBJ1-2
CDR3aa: CASSYSSGFGYTF
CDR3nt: TGTGCCAGCAGTTACTCGTCAGGGTTCGGCTACACCTTC

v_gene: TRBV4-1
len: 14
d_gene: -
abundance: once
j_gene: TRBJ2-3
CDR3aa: CASSQGQATNTQYF
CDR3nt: TGCGCCAGCAGCCAAGGACAGGCCACGAATACGCAGTATTTT

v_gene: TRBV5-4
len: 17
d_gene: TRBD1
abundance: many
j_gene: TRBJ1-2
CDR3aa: CASSLGQGLFLNYGYTF
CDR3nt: TGTGCCAGCAGCTTGGGACAGGGCCTCTTTCTTAACTATGGCTACACCTTC

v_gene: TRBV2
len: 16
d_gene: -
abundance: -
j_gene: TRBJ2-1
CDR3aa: CASSEELASLHNEQFF
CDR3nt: TGTGCCAGCAGTGAAGAACTCGCTAGCCTCCACAATGAGCAGTTCTTC

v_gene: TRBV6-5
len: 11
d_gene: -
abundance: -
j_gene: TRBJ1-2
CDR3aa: CASFSGGGYTF
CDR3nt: TGTGCCAGCTTCTCGGGTGGCGGCTACACCTTC

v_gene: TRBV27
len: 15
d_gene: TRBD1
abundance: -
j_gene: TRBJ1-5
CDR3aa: CASSPATGGIQPQHF
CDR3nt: TGTGCCAGCAGTCCAGCGACAGGGGGTATTCAGCCCCAGCATTTT

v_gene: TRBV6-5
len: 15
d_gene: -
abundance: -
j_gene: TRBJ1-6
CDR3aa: CASSFRQERVSTLHF
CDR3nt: TGTGCCAGCAGTTTTAGACAGGAGAGGGTTTCGACCCTCCACTTT

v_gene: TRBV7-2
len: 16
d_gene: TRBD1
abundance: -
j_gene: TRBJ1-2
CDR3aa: CASSLEGGTGGRGYTF
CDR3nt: TGTGCCAGCAGCTTAGAGGGAGGGACAGGGGGACGAGGCTACACCTTC

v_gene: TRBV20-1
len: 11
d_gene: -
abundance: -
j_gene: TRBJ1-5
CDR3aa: CSARGDQSQHF
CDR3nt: TGCAGTGCTAGGGGAGATCAGTCCCAGCATTTT

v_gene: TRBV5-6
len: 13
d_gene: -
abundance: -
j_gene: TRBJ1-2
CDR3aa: CASLDSSFYGYTF
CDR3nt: TGTGCCAGCTTGGACAGTTCTTTCTATGGCTACACCTTC

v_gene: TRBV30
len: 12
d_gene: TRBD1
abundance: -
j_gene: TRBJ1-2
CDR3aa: CAWGQGTYGYTF
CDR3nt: TGTGCCTGGGGACAGGGGACCTATGGCTACACCTTC

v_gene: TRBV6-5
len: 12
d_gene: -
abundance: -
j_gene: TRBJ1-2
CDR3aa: CASRRSNYGYTF
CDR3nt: TGTGCCAGCAGACGGTCTAACTATGGCTACACCTTC

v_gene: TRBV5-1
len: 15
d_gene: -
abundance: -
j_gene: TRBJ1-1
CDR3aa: CASSSWTVGDTEAFF
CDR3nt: TGCGCCAGCAGTTCGTGGACAGTAGGCGACACTGAAGCTTTCTTT

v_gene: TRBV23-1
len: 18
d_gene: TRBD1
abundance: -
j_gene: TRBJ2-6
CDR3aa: CASSHRDRGVKGANVLTF
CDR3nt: TGCGCCAGCAGTCATCGGGACAGGGGTGTGAAGGGGGCCAACGTCCTGACTTTC

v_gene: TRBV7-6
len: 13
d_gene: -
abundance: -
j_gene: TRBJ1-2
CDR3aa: CASSGEVGYGYTF
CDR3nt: TGTGCCAGCAGCGGGGAGGTTGGGTATGGCTACACCTTC

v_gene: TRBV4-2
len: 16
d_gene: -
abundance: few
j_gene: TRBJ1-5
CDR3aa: CASSQDLYRGNQPQHF
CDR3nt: TGTGCCAGCAGCCAGGACCTTTACAGGGGCAATCAGCCCCAGCATTTT

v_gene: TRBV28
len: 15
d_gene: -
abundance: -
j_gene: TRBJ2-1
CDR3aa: CASSETSLGHNEQFF
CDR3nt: TGTGCCAGCAGCGAAACTAGCTTAGGACACAATGAGCAGTTCTTC

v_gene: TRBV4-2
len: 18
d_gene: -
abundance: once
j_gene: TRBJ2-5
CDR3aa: CASSQDGQGSTGWETQYF
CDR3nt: TGTGCCAGCAGCCAAGATGGGCAGGGGAGCACCGGGTGGGAGACCCAGTACTTC

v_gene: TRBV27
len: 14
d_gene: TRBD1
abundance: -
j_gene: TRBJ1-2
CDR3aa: CASRTTGGNYGYTF
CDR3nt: TGTGCCAGCAGAACTACAGGGGGTAACTATGGCTACACCTTC

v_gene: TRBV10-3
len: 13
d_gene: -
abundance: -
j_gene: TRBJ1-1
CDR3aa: CAISLLGNTEAFF
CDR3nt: TGTGCCATCAGCTTACTCGGGAACACTGAAGCTTTCTTT

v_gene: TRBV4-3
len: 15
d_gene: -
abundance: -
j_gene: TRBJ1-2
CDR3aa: CASSQELGTNYGYTF
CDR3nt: TGCGCCAGCAGCCAGGAACTAGGGACTAACTATGGCTACACCTTC

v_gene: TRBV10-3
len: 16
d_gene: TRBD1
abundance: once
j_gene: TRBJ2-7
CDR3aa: CAIRPADRGHTYEQYF
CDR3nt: TGTGCCATCAGACCCGCCGACAGGGGGCACACCTACGAGCAGTACTTC

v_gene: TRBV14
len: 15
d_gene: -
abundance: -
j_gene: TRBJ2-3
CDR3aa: CASSREGLATDTQYF
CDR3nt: TGTGCCAGCAGCCGAGAGGGACTCGCGACAGATACGCAGTATTTT

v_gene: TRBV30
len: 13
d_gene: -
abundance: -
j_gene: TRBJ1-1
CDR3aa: CAWVFTGIDEAFF
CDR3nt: TGTGCCTGGGTATTTACAGGGATAGATGAAGCTTTCTTT

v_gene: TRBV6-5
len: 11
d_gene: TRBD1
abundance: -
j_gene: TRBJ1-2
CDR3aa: CASSEGTALTF
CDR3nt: TGTGCCAGCAGTGAAGGGACAGCCCTAACCTTC

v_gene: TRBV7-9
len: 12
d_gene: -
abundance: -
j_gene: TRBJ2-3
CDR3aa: CSSSVDRYTQYF
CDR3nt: TGTTCCAGCAGCGTTGACAGGTATACGCAGTATTTT

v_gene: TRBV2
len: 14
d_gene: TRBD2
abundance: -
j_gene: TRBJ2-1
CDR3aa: CASSRDGRYNEQFF
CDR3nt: TGTGCCAGCAGCCGGGACGGGAGGTACAATGAGCAGTTCTTC

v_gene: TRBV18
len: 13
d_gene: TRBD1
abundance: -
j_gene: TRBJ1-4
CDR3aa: CASSSGQVEKLFF
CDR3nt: TGTGCCAGCTCATCCGGACAGGTAGAAAAACTGTTTTTT

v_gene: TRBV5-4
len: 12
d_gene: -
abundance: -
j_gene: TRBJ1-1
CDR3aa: CASSLPRTEAFF
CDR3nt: TGTGCCAGCAGCTTACCACGGACTGAAGCTTTCTTT

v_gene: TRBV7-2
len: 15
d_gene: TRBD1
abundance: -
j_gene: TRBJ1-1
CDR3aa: CASSWDSGKNTEAFF
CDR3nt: TGTGCCAGCAGCTGGGACAGTGGTAAGAACACTGAAGCTTTCTTT

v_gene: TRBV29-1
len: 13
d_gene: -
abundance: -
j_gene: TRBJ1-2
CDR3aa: CSVVGFENYGYTF
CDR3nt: TGCAGCGTTGTCGGGTTTGAGAACTATGGCTACACCTTC

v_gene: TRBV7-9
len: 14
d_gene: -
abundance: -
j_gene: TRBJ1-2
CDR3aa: CASSSAGDSYGYTF
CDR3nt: TGTGCCAGCAGCTCGGCAGGGGATAGCTATGGCTACACCTTC

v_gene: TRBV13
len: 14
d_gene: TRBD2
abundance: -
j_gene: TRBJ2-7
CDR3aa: CASSYGGSLNEQYF
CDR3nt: TGTGCCAGCAGCTACGGGGGGTCTCTTAACGAGCAGTACTTC

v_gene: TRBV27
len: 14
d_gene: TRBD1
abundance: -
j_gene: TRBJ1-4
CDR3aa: CASSLGQGREKLFF
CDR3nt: TGTGCCAGCAGCCTGGGACAGGGGCGGGAAAAACTGTTTTTT